A selection of T cell receptor beta chains follows, all from one sample in a study of T-cell reconstitution after alpha-beta-depleted transplantation in children. TCRdb called the PCR reads again in MiXCR, with one record for every CDR3 protein. The sample includes about 600,000 distinct CDR3 sequences, roughly 23% of them seen just once. The specimen was PBMCs, mostly from graft donor cells, collected 360 days after TCRalphabeta/CD19-depleted stem cell transplant. These receptor sequences come from a boy under two years old who had a stem cell transplant for acute myeloid leukemia, so the T cells may come from the graft donor. Both conserved end residues are part of each CDR3. The D gene is left open where the match is weak. Size is stated for part of the rows, as once, few or many counts, or as a class when the clone is expanded.

many,TRBV4-1,.,TRBJ2-5,CASSRGPQETQYF,TGCGCCAGCAGCAGGGGCCCCCAAGAGACCCAGTACTTC
few,TRBV29-1,.,TRBJ2-2,CSVYPQPGSTGELFF,TGCAGCGTATACCCTCAACCAGGGAGCACCGGGGAGCTGTTTTTT
many,TRBV28,.,TRBJ1-2,CASSSYYGYTF,TGTGCCAGCAGCAGTTACTATGGCTACACCTTC
many,TRBV29-1,.,TRBJ2-5,CSGQVEETQYF,TGCAGCGGACAGGTCGAAGAGACCCAGTACTTC
.,TRBV20-1,.,TRBJ1-5,CSARGDPAHQPQHF,TGCAGTGCTAGGGGAGACCCCGCACATCAGCCCCAGCATTTT
.,TRBV29-1,TRBD1,TRBJ1-2,CSVPGTGSHYGYTF,TGCAGCGTGCCCGGGACAGGATCCCACTATGGCTACACCTTC
.,TRBV20-1,.,TRBJ1-2,CSASLVAWPEKGYTF,TGCAGTGCTAGTTTGGTGGCTTGGCCAGAAAAAGGCTACACCTTC
.,TRBV20-1,.,TRBJ2-3,CSARDSISTDTQYF,TGCAGTGCCCGGGATTCCATAAGCACAGATACGCAGTATTTT
.,TRBV11-3,TRBD2,TRBJ2-7,CASSLERGSSYEQYF,TGTGCCAGCAGCTTAGAGCGGGGGAGCTCCTACGAGCAGTACTTC
many,TRBV20-1,.,TRBJ1-2,CSARVALTNYGYTF,TGCAGTGCTAGAGTAGCACTGACTAACTATGGCTACACCTTC
many,TRBV29-1,.,TRBJ2-7,CSVRVTLSYEQYF,TGCAGCGTTAGGGTTACCCTTTCCTACGAGCAGTACTTC
many,TRBV6-2/TRBV6-3,.,TRBJ1-1,CAISLQGPNTEAFF,TGTGCCATCTCACTCCAGGGGCCGAACACTGAAGCTTTCTTT
.,TRBV6-1,.,TRBJ2-3,CASRAGQRVTDTQYF,TGTGCCAGCAGAGCGGGACAGAGAGTGACAGATACGCAGTATTTT
.,TRBV27,TRBD1,TRBJ1-2,CASGQGQNYGYTF,TGTGCCAGCGGACAGGGACAGAACTATGGCTACACCTTC
many,TRBV29-1,TRBD2,TRBJ2-5,CSVRTSRETQYF,TGCAGCGTGCGGACTAGCCGAGAGACCCAGTACTTC
.,TRBV6-5,.,TRBJ2-7,CASSQAHEQYF,TGTGCCAGCAGCCAGGCGCACGAGCAGTACTTC
few,TRBV12-3/TRBV12-4,.,TRBJ2-1,CASSFGTNEQFF,TGTGCCAGCAGTTTTGGAACCAATGAGCAGTTCTTC
many,TRBV3-1,TRBD2,TRBJ2-3,CASRLSGGLDTQYF,TGTGCCAGCAGGCTAAGCGGGGGGCTGGATACGCAGTATTTT
few,TRBV20-1,.,TRBJ2-3,CSATPSVSTDTQYF,TGCAGTGCTACCCCTTCGGTCTCGACAGATACGCAGTATTTT
many,TRBV20-1,.,TRBJ2-6,CSARKRSSGANVLTF,TGCAGTGCTAGGAAGCGGAGTTCTGGGGCCAACGTCCTGACTTTC
.,TRBV5-1,.,TRBJ2-1,CASSLYHEQFF,TGCGCCAGCAGCTTGTACCATGAGCAGTTCTTC
few,TRBV5-1,.,TRBJ2-1,CASSLHKDEQFF,TGCGCCAGCAGCTTGCATAAAGATGAGCAGTTCTTC
many,TRBV3-1,.,TRBJ1-1,CASSQIRANTEAFF,TGTGCCAGCAGCCAAATCCGGGCGAACACTGAAGCTTTCTTT
few,TRBV20-1,TRBD1,TRBJ1-1,CSARRAPGQGARAFF,TGCAGTGCTAGAAGAGCGCCGGGACAGGGGGCTCGCGCTTTCTTT
.,TRBV6-1,TRBD2,TRBJ2-1,CASRSGTSGYNEQFF,TGTGCCAGCAGATCCGGGACTAGCGGATACAATGAGCAGTTCTTC
.,TRBV11-3,TRBD1,TRBJ2-1,CASSPGQGDEQFF,TGTGCCAGCAGCCCCGGACAGGGCGATGAGCAGTTCTTC
.,TRBV11-2,.,TRBJ2-3,CASSWITDTQYF,TGTGCCAGCAGCTGGATTACAGATACGCAGTATTTT
few,TRBV5-6,.,TRBJ1-5,CASSLRVALNQPQHF,TGTGCCAGCAGCTTGAGGGTTGCCCTAAATCAGCCCCAGCATTTT
many,TRBV6-2/TRBV6-3,.,TRBJ2-3,CASSRSWGTDTQYF,TGTGCCAGCAGCCGTTCGTGGGGCACAGATACGCAGTATTTT
.,TRBV20-1,TRBD2,TRBJ2-7,CSARALGLAGGPTYEQYF,TGCAGTGCTAGAGCTTTGGGGCTAGCGGGGGGCCCGACCTACGAGCAGTACTTC
few,TRBV20-1,.,TRBJ1-1,CSADTRTNTEAFF,TGCAGTGCGGATACACGGACGAACACTGAAGCTTTCTTT
many,TRBV12-3/TRBV12-4,.,TRBJ2-3,CASSSGSSTDTQYF,TGTGCCAGCAGTTCAGGGTCGAGCACAGATACGCAGTATTTT
.,TRBV20-1,.,TRBJ2-3,CSARATLGTNTQYF,TGCAGTGCTAGAGCTACCCTCGGGACAAATACGCAGTATTTT
.,TRBV12-3/TRBV12-4,TRBD1,TRBJ2-7,CASSPTTGGTEQYF,TGTGCCAGCAGTCCCACGACAGGGGGTACGGAGCAGTACTTC
few,TRBV12-3/TRBV12-4,.,TRBJ2-1,CASSSPGYLEKGEQFF,TGTGCCAGCAGTTCCCCGGGCTACCTAGAGAAGGGGGAGCAGTTCTTC
.,TRBV25-1,TRBD1,TRBJ1-1,CASTRDRGNTEAFF,TGTGCCAGCACCCGGGACAGGGGGAACACTGAAGCTTTCTTT
.,TRBV12-3/TRBV12-4,.,TRBJ2-1,CASSFWTDNEQFF,TGTGCCAGCAGTTTCTGGACAGACAATGAGCAGTTCTTC
many,TRBV20-1,TRBD2,TRBJ2-3,CSARRAGGSTDTQYF,TGCAGTGCTAGGCGGGCGGGGGGCTCCACAGATACGCAGTATTTT
.,TRBV7-6,TRBD1,TRBJ2-1,CASSSIDRKQGYYNEQFF,TGTGCCAGCAGCTCGATAGACCGAAAACAGGGGTACTACAATGAGCAGTTCTTC
many,TRBV12-3/TRBV12-4,.,TRBJ2-1,CASSPTLTTNEQFF,TGTGCCAGCAGTCCGACCCTAACTACCAATGAGCAGTTCTTC
.,TRBV20-1,.,TRBJ2-7,CSAGWTESSYEQYF,TGCAGTGCTGGATGGACTGAGAGCTCCTACGAGCAGTACTTC
few,TRBV29-1,TRBD1,TRBJ2-5,CSALGDRIQETQYF,TGCAGCGCCTTGGGGGACAGGATCCAAGAGACCCAGTACTTC
many,TRBV20-1,TRBD1,TRBJ1-5,CSALDRASNQPQHF,TGCAGTGCCCTGGACAGGGCTTCGAATCAGCCCCAGCATTTT
many,TRBV29-1,.,TRBJ2-5,CSVEGWETQYF,TGCAGCGTTGAGGGGTGGGAGACCCAGTACTTC
.,TRBV12-3/TRBV12-4,TRBD1,TRBJ1-5,CASSSRQGRNQPQHF,TGTGCCAGCAGTTCCCGACAGGGGCGTAATCAGCCCCAGCATTTT
.,TRBV11-3,TRBD2,TRBJ2-1,CASSLGLFLAGASVLSSYNEQFF,TGTGCCAGCAGCTTAGGCCTATTCCTAGCGGGGGCCTCCGTCCTGAGCTCCTACAATGAGCAGTTCTTC
many,TRBV4-3,.,TRBJ2-3,CASSQELTDTQYF,TGCGCCAGCAGCCAGGAACTAACAGATACGCAGTATTTT
.,TRBV20-1,TRBD1,TRBJ1-1,CSARDGDRGNTEAFF,TGCAGTGCTAGAGACGGGGACAGGGGGAACACTGAAGCTTTCTTT
many,TRBV27,.,TRBJ2-1,CASSLVAGSYNEQFF,TGTGCCAGCAGCTTAGTAGCAGGGTCCTACAATGAGCAGTTCTTC
.,TRBV7-8,.,TRBJ2-1,CASRPRGRSYNEQFF,TGTGCCAGCAGGCCGAGGGGACGCTCCTACAATGAGCAGTTCTTC
many,TRBV7-9,.,TRBJ2-1,CASSAIPPQVSNEQFF,TGTGCCAGCAGCGCTATCCCACCACAAGTGTCCAATGAGCAGTTCTTC
.,TRBV28,TRBD1,TRBJ1-1,CASSLSSTGQGVVNTEAFF,TGTGCCAGCAGTTTAAGCAGTACGGGACAGGGAGTGGTGAACACTGAAGCTTTCTTT
many,TRBV7-2,.,TRBJ1-1,CASSTLTAGTEAFF,TGTGCCAGCAGCACTTTGACAGCAGGCACTGAAGCTTTCTTT
.,TRBV20-1,.,TRBJ2-1,CSPYNEQFF,TGTTCCCCGTACAATGAGCAGTTCTTC
.,TRBV28,.,TRBJ2-4,CASSLPGELAKNIQYF,TGTGCCAGCAGTTTGCCGGGTGAACTAGCCAAAAACATTCAGTACTTC